Listed here is a single T cell receptor (beta chain). This specimen comes from a study of blood T cell repertoires in COVID-19. Overall study context: Specimens from acute and convalescent COVID-19 originated in the United States, Italy and Spain. From T cells, B-cell-depleted T cells, or PBMCs came the material, which was cDNA or gDNA.

Original handling: Amplification with reference gene primers provided the estimates of nucleated cell counts. Assay: immunoSEQ multiplex PCR; the TCRdb copy retains only in-frame clones and omits some. For V, J and clone size, that table is used; D and trimming come from the DNA. The sample comprises some 150,000 clones, approximately 80% of which are singletons, and over 25% rests with the top ten. The sequence was collected from a woman aged 55 to 70 with acute or convalescent COVID-19. Sequencing was carried out using peripheral blood.

CDR3 DNA: TGCGCCAGCAGCCAAGACTCCAGGGGGAATCAGCCCCAGCATTTT. This sequence encodes CASSQDSRGNQPQHF. The rearrangement links TRBV4-1 to TRBJ1-5; 7 nucleotides match TRBD1. Germline lookup yields CDR1 MGHRA and CDR2 YSYEKL. The CDR3 contains 15 residues. V lost 0 bases and J lost 4; bases outside the gene matches: 3.